This T cell receptor beta chain is drawn from a study of blood T cell repertoires in COVID-19. The overall study: Samples representing acute and convalescent COVID-19 were sourced from the United States, Italy and Spain. PBMCs, B-cell-depleted T cells, or T cells provided the cDNA or gDNA that made up the material.

The CDR3 loop spans 14 amino acids. The J segment lost 7 bases and the V segment lost 4 bases, leaving 6 bases of the junction unmatched. Germline V gene lookup returns CDR1 SEHNR and CDR2 FQNEAQ (reference sequence). Profiling relied on immunoSEQ multiplex PCR, and the TCRdb table lists in-frame clones only, not all of them. Among hundreds of thousands of clones listed, about 93% were seen once. The gene calls are TRBV7-9 and TRBJ1-4; 7 bases are shared with TRBD1. The clonotype was recovered from a young woman who had recovered from COVID-19. Sample: peripheral blood. The CDR3 here is CASSSTGTGEKLFF. CDR3 nucleotides: TGTGCCAGCAGCTCGACAGGGACGGGTGAAAAACTGTTTTTT.